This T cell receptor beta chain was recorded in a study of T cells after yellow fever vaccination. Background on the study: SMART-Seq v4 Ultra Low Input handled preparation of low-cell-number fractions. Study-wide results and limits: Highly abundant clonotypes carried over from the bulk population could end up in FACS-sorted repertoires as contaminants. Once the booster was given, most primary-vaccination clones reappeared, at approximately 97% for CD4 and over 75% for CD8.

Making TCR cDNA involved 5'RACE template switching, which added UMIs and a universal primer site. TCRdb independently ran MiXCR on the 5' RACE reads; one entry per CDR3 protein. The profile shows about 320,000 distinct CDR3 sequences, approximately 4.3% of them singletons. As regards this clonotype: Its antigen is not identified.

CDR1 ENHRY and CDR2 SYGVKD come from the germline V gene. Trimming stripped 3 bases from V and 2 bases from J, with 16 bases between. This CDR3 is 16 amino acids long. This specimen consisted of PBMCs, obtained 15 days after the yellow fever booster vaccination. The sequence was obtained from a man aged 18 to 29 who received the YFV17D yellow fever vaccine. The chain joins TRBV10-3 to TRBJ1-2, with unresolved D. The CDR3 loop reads CAISEVGGSENYGYTF. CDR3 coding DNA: TGTGCCATCAGTGAAGTGGGAGGGAGTGAAAACTATGGCTACACCTTC.